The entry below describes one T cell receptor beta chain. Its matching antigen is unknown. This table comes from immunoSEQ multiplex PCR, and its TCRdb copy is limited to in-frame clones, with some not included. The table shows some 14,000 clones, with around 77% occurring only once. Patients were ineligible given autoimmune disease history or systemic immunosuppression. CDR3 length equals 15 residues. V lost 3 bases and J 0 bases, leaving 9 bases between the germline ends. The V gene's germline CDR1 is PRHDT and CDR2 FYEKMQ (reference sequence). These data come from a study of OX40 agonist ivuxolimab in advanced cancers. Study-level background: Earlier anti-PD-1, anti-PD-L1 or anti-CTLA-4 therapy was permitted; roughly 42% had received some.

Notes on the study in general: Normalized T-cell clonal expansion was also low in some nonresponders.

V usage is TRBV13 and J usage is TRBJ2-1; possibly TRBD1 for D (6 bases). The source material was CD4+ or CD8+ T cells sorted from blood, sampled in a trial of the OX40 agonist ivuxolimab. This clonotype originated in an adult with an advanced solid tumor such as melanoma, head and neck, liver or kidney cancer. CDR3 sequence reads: CASSFDRNSYNEQFF. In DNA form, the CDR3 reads TGTGCCAGCAGCTTCGACAGGAACTCCTACAATGAGCAGTTCTTC.